The 31 T cell receptor beta chains below were found in one sample sequenced in a study of cytomegalovirus exposure and HLA in healthy donors (dated by TCRdb to 2017 to 2019). Library preparation used the immunoSEQ multiplex PCR assay. This is the immuneACCESS table as TCRdb keeps it, with only in-frame sequences that have V and J called. A part of the clones is gone; compared with another copy, unresolved V genes explain less than half, and the rest is unexplained. The sample yields 65,000 to 85,000 clones; roughly 96% were counted once. The ten top clones hold 0.69% of the sample. Sequencing used PBMCs. The source is a woman in her late teens or twenties in good health and CMV-seronegative.

The CDR3 sequence: CASSQSDTQYF. In DNA, the CDR3 is TGTGCCAGCAGCCAGTCGGATACGCAGTATTTT. The genes are TRBV4-2 and TRBJ2-3; D is uncertain. The CDR3 extends over 11 amino acids. Germline V lookup: CDR1 LGHNA, CDR2 YNFKEQ. Deletions cut 3 bases from V and 6 bases from J, with 4 bases between.

This clone was found once. The chain recombines TRBV18 with TRBJ1-2, with 7 bases identical to TRBD1. V gave up 2 bases and J gave up 7 bases; unmatched junction bases: 7. CDR3 size: 14 residues. The V gene's germline CDR1 is KGHSH and CDR2 LQKENI. DNA for the CDR3: TGTGCCAGCTCACCAGTCGGACAGGACGTTGGCTACACCTTC. Protein: CASSPVGQDVGYTF.

V is TRBV6-1 and J is TRBJ2-2; TRBD2 aligns across 8 bases. The germline gives CDR1 MNHNS, CDR2 SASEGT. After removal of 8 bases from V and 7 bases from J, the junction contained 12 bases not matched to a gene. The CDR3 extends over 15 amino acids. This chain's CDR3 is CASFERGLGGGELFF. The CDR3 nucleotides are TGTGCCAGCTTTGAGCGGGGGTTAGGTGGCGGGGAGCTGTTTTTT.

The genes are TRBV6-4 and TRBJ1-4, with D maybe TRBD1 (6 bases). This CDR3 has 15 amino acids. Trimming left V 2 bases short and J 8 bases short, with 15 bases between. Germline assignment: CDR1 MRHNA and CDR2 SNTAGT. CDR3 loop: CASSDTDRQGEKLFF. CDR3 bases: TGTGCCAGCAGTGACACCGACAGGCAAGGAGAAAAACTGTTTTTT.

The chain combines TRBV11-2 with TRBJ1-1; no clear D gene. Trimming shortened V by 5 bases and J by 4 bases, and 14 bases separated the two germline ends. Germline CDR1 SGHAT, CDR2 FQNNGV. This CDR3 has 14 amino acids. The CDR3 here is CASSIGRGSTEAFF. The CDR3 DNA reads as TGTGCCAGCAGCATAGGACGGGGATCCACTGAAGCTTTCTTT.

The chain employs TRBV10-3 and TRBJ2-3; 8 nucleotides agree with TRBD2. J lost 4 bases, V lost 6 bases, and 9 bases had no gene match. The CDR3 runs 15 residues. Germline lookup yields CDR1 ENHRY and CDR2 SYGVKD. The CDR3 protein is CAISPGLVLPDTQYF. The DNA of the CDR3 is TGTGCCATCAGCCCGGGACTAGTGTTACCAGATACGCAGTATTTT.

The chain links TRBV7-2 to TRBJ2-3; 7 bases align to TRBD2. The germline V gene has CDR1 SGHTA and CDR2 FQGNSA. This CDR3 has 14 residues. The ends lost 5 bases at V and 2 bases at J; junction bases unmatched: 4. CDR3 DNA: TGTGCCAGCAGCAAAGGGACTATCACAGATACGCAGTATTTT. It translates to CASSKGTITDTQYF. Full variable domain (rest looked up from reference TRBV7-2 and TRBJ2-3): GAGVSQSPSNKVTEKGKDVELRCDPISGHTALYWYRQSLGQGLEFLIYFQGNSAPDKSGLPSDRFSAERTGGSVSTLTIQRTQQEDSAVYLCASSKGTITDTQYFGPGTRLTVL.

The rearrangement uses TRBV4-1 and TRBJ2-1; 13 nucleotides agree with TRBD2. V was clipped by 1 base and J by 0 bases; unmatched bases: 12. The CDR3 length is 21 residues. Germline CDR1 is MGHRA and CDR2 is YSYEKL. Here the CDR3 reads CASSQGSATSGGPSSYNEQFF. CDR3 nucleotides: TGCGCCAGCAGCCAAGGAAGCGCGACTAGCGGGGGGCCGAGCTCCTACAATGAGCAGTTCTTC.

The chain joins TRBV5-1 to TRBJ2-2; D is undetermined. The germline V gene has CDR1 SGHRS and CDR2 YFSETQ. CDR3 size: 12 residues. The V gene lost 3 bases and the J gene lost 3 bases, with 3 bases spanning the gap. The CDR3 loop is CASSSDTGELFF. The CDR3 DNA sequence: TGCGCCAGCAGCTCCGACACCGGGGAGCTGTTTTTT.

The rearrangement joins TRBV27 to TRBJ2-5, with a weak D call TRBD2 (7 bases). V dropped 2 bases and J dropped 9 bases, with 25 bases sitting between them. The CDR3 has 17 residues. The germline gives CDR1 MNHEY, CDR2 SMNVEV (reference sequence). The CDR3 reads CASSLRGRGASRGAQYF. The CDR3 DNA reads as TGTGCCAGCAGTTTAAGGGGTCGGGGGGCGTCCAGAGGGGCCCAGTACTTC.

This clone appeared once. CDR3 amino acids: CASSLEGDNSPLHF. The DNA for the CDR3 is TGTGCCAGCAGCTTGGAAGGGGATAATTCACCCCTCCACTTT. This chain connects TRBV5-4 to TRBJ1-6; tentative D call: TRBD1 (5 bases). The CDR3 is made up of 14 amino acids. V was pared by 0 bases and J by 5 bases, with 6 bases between. Germline V gene data show CDR1 as SGHNT and CDR2 as YYREEE (reference sequence).

This rearrangement joins TRBV5-1 to TRBJ1-3; D is uncertain. This CDR3 spans 17 amino acids. Germline V lookup: CDR1 SGHRS, CDR2 YFSETQ. The germline V and J ends were trimmed by 1 base and 2 bases, with 16 bases remaining between them. The CDR3 is CASSLWPGVVTGNTIYF. CDR3 nucleotide sequence: TGCGCCAGCAGCTTGTGGCCCGGGGTAGTTACTGGAAACACCATATATTTT.

The chain couples TRBV29-1 to TRBJ1-1; possibly TRBD1 for D (6 bases). Trimming left V 6 bases short and J 6 bases short, with 20 bases between. From germline, CDR1 is SQVTM and CDR2 ANQGSEA. The CDR3 is made up of 14 amino acids. CDR3: CSVETGDNSAEAFF. In DNA form, the CDR3 reads TGCAGCGTAGAGACAGGTGACAACTCGGCTGAAGCTTTCTTT.

The chain combines TRBV25-1 with TRBJ1-1; possibly TRBD1 for D (5 bases). The germline V gene has CDR1 MGHDK and CDR2 SYGVNS. V was pared by 1 base and J by 3 bases, with 12 bases between. The CDR3 has 15 amino acids. The CDR3 DNA sequence: TGTGCCAGCAGTGAATTTGGGGCGGGGGACACTGAAGCTTTCTTT. Translating gives CASSEFGAGDTEAFF.

This chain uses TRBV10-3 with TRBJ2-1; 13 nucleotides line up with TRBD2. The J segment lost 9 bases and the V segment lost 5 bases, leaving 7 bases of the junction unmatched. The CDR3 spans 15 residues. Germline assignment: CDR1 ENHRY and CDR2 SYGVKD. In DNA, the CDR3 is TGTGCCATCAGTCCCACTAGCGGGGGGGCTGGTGAGCAGTTCTTC. As protein: CAISPTSGGAGEQFF.

V usage is TRBV13 and J usage is TRBJ1-2, with a tentative D call TRBD1 (6 bases). The germline gives CDR1 PRHDT, CDR2 FYEKMQ (reference sequence). The ends were cut back, 1 base at V and 7 bases at J, with 16 bases in the middle. The CDR3 totals 15 residues. CDR3 in amino acids: CASSLAMFSGVGYTF. The CDR3 coding sequence is TGTGCCAGCAGCTTAGCCATGTTCTCAGGGGTTGGCTACACCTTC. The whole variable domain, filled in from reference TRBV13 and TRBJ1-2, reads AAGVIQSPRHLIKEKRETATLKCYPIPRHDTVYWYQQGPGQDPQFLISFYEKMQSDKGSIPDRFSAQQFSDYHSELNMSSLELGDSALYFCASSLAMFSGVGYTFGSGTRLTVV.

This chain uses TRBV4-3 with TRBJ2-5; possible D gene TRBD1, 6 bases. The CDR3 loop spans 17 amino acids. Deletions cut 0 bases from V and 2 bases from J, with 16 bases between. CDR1 and CDR2 from the germline V gene are LGHNA and YSLEER. The CDR3 loop reads CASSQEGRARGQETQYF. The CDR3 nucleotides read TGCGCCAGCAGCCAAGAGGGCAGGGCGAGGGGGCAAGAGACCCAGTACTTC.

The chain carries TRBV5-4 and TRBJ2-3, with 9 bases fitting TRBD2. V trimming: 2 bases; J trimming: 1 base; junction bases outside the gene matches: 2. Germline assignment: CDR1 SGHNT and CDR2 YYREEE (reference sequence). The CDR3 totals 15 residues. The CDR3 spells CASSFSSGGTDTQYF. CDR3 nucleotide sequence: TGTGCCAGCAGCTTCTCTAGCGGGGGCACAGATACGCAGTATTTT.

This sequence joins TRBV19 and TRBJ2-3, with TRBD2 identical over 8 bases. The CDR3 spans 15 residues. Germline CDR1 LNHDA, CDR2 SQIVND (reference sequence). Trimming at V came to 3 bases and at J to 3 bases, leaving 5 bases not matched to a gene. The CDR3 region has the DNA TGTGCCAGTAGTATCCCCGGGGGGGGAACAGATACGCAGTATTTT. This encodes CASSIPGGGTDTQYF.

The J gene is TRBJ2-3, the V gene TRBV6-4; TRBD2 aligns across 11 bases. Germline V CDR1 and CDR2: MRHNA, SNTAGT. The J segment lost 5 bases and the V segment lost 8 bases, leaving 9 bases of the junction unmatched. This CDR3 comprises 15 residues. The CDR3 nucleotides read TGTGCCAGCCGGACTAGCGGGTTCTCCCAAGATACGCAGTATTTT. Its protein product is CASRTSGFSQDTQYF.

V gene TRBV7-2 combines with J gene TRBJ1-2; 11 bases line up with TRBD1. Unmatched junction bases numbered 9, after V lost 5 bases and J lost 4 bases. The CDR3 runs 16 residues. Looked up from germline, CDR1 is SGHTA and CDR2 is FQGNSA. CDR3 in amino acids: CASSPTGTGGIYGYTF. In DNA form, the CDR3 reads TGTGCCAGCAGCCCTACCGGGACAGGGGGGATCTATGGCTACACCTTC.

CDR3 in amino acids: CASRQVSEQFF. The CDR3 DNA reads TGTGCCAGCAGACAGGTTAGCGAGCAGTTCTTC. This chain joins TRBV2 and TRBJ2-1, with a weak D call TRBD1 (5 bases). Germline lookup yields CDR1 SNHLY and CDR2 FYNNEI. Trimming took off 6 bases at V and 10 bases at J, with 10 bases between the two ends. CDR3 length: 11 residues.

This clone was observed a few times. This rearrangement joins TRBV6-5 to TRBJ2-5; the D gene is possibly TRBD1 (6 bases). V lost 7 bases, J lost 4 bases, and 13 bases lay in between. Germline V lookup: CDR1 MNHEY, CDR2 SVGAGI. The CDR3 has 13 residues. CDR3 sequence (DNA): TGTGCCAGCACCAACAGGGTAGGAGAGACCCAGTACTTC. Translated, it gives CASTNRVGETQYF.

The V and J genes are TRBV11-2 and TRBJ1-2; the D is unclear. V was shortened by 4 bases and J by 1 base, with 22 bases between the two germline ends. Per the germline V gene, CDR1 is SGHAT and CDR2 is FQNNGV. CDR3 size: 18 residues. The CDR3 region has the DNA TGTGCCAGCAGCTGGGCTAAGACCGCCGAAGCTGGTAACTATGGCTACACCTTC. Translating gives CASSWAKTAEAGNYGYTF.

This rearrangement joins TRBV4-3 to TRBJ2-7; TRBD1 agrees at 7 bases. V trimming: 1 base; J trimming: 0 bases; junction bases outside the gene matches: 3. CDR3 length: 15 residues. Looked up from germline, CDR1 is LGHNA and CDR2 is YSLEER. The CDR3 protein is CASSQGTGDSYEQYF. The CDR3 nucleotides are TGCGCCAGCAGCCAAGGGACAGGAGACTCCTACGAGCAGTACTTC.

CDR3 in DNA: TGTGCCAGTAGCTTACAGGGTAAGCTACGGGGCTACACCTTC. This sequence encodes CASSLQGKLRGYTF. The rearrangement uses TRBV19 and TRBJ1-2; D possibly corresponds to TRBD1 (6 bases). From germline, CDR1 is LNHDA and CDR2 SQIVND (reference sequence). V lost 6 bases and J lost 8, with 19 bases in between. This CDR3 region has 14 residues. Based on the CDR3 plus reference TRBV19 and TRBJ1-2, the full variable domain is DGGITQSPKYLFRKEGQNVTLSCEQNLNHDAMYWYRQDPGQGLRLIYYSQIVNDFQKGDIAEGYSVSREKKESFPLTVTSAQKNPTAFYLCASSLQGKLRGYTFGSGTRLTVV.

The rearrangement uses TRBV5-8 and TRBJ2-5, with 7 bases aligning to TRBD1. After removal of 3 bases from V and 2 bases from J, the junction contained 19 bases not matched to a gene. The CDR3 sequence is 19 residues long. Germline CDR1 SGHTS, CDR2 YDEGEE. The CDR3 region has the DNA TGTGCCAGCAGCTCACTTAGTACAGCGGTAGGGGGCCTACAAGAGACCCAGTACTTC. Its translation is CASSSLSTAVGGLQETQYF.

This chain joins TRBV6-5 and TRBJ2-1; 8 nucleotides match TRBD2. V was pared by 5 bases and J by 5 bases, with 8 bases of the junction left unmatched. This CDR3 has 15 amino acids. CDR1 is MNHEY, CDR2 SVGAGI, per germline. This chain's CDR3 is CASSRLGLGDNEQFF. In DNA form, the CDR3 reads TGTGCCAGCAGTCGATTGGGACTAGGGGACAATGAGCAGTTCTTC.

The V gene is TRBV27, the J gene TRBJ1-2, with 8 bases fitting TRBD1. This CDR3 is 15 amino acids long. V shed 2 bases and J 8 bases; nucleotides not matched to a gene: 10. From germline, CDR1 is MNHEY and CDR2 SMNVEV (reference sequence). The CDR3 spells CASSLRQGAIGGYTF. The CDR3, as DNA: TGTGCCAGCAGTTTAAGGCAGGGGGCGATTGGGGGCTACACCTTC.

This clone has only one observation. The chain links TRBV29-1 to TRBJ1-2; tentatively, D is TRBD1 (6 bases). The CDR3 covers 11 residues. The germline V and J ends were trimmed by 7 bases and 7 bases, with 13 bases remaining between them. Germline CDR1 and CDR2: SQVTM and ANQGSEA. CDR3 protein: CSAAGARGYTF. CDR3 nucleotide sequence: TGCAGCGCCGCGGGGGCCCGTGGCTACACCTTC.

V and J are TRBV5-1 and TRBJ2-5, with 7 bases that match TRBD1. Germline-derived CDR1 and CDR2 are SGHRS and YFSETQ. The CDR3 covers 16 residues. V trimming: 4 bases; J trimming: 0 bases; junction bases outside the gene matches: 9. Here the CDR3 reads CASSPQGTTNQETQYF. In DNA, the CDR3 is TGCGCCAGCAGCCCACAGGGGACCACCAACCAAGAGACCCAGTACTTC.